The clone carrying this TCR beta chain was counted a few times. Its target is unknown. This table comes from immunoSEQ multiplex PCR, and its TCRdb copy is limited to in-frame clones, with some not included. The data contain about 310,000 clones, about 77% of them singletons. The V and J ends lost 1 base and 0 bases respectively, with 3 bases between them. The CDR3 loop spans 13 amino acids. Germline lookup yields CDR1 MGHRA and CDR2 YSYEKL. The sample comes from a study of cytotoxic CD8 clonotypes in ibrutinib-treated CLL. About the study: The taking of response samples occurred after a median about eleven months of treatment, with a range of 6 to 36.

Points from the study as a whole: Increased clonality at ibrutinib response gave way to a return toward baseline at progression.

Sequencing was performed on PBMCs, taken before ibrutinib treatment. V and J are TRBV4-1 and TRBJ1-1; D gene ambiguous. This TCR derives from a human donor with chronic lymphocytic leukemia. The DNA of the CDR3 is TGCGCCAGCAGCCAAGTCCTGAACACTGAAGCTTTCTTT. As protein: CASSQVLNTEAFF.